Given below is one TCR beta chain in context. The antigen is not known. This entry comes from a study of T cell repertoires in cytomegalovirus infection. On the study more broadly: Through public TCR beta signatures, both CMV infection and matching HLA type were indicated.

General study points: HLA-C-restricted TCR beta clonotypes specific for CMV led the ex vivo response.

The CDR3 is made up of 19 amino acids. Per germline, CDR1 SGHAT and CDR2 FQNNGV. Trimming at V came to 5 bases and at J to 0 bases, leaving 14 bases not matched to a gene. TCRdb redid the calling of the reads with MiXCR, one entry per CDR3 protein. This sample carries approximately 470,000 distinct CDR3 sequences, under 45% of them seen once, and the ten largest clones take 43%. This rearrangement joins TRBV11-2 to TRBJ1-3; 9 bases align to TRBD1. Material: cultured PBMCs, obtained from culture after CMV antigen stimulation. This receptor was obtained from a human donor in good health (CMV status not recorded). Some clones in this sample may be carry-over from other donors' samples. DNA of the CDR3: TGTGCCAGCAGCCCTAGCCTGGACAGGGGAGGAAGCTCTGGAAACACCATATATTTT. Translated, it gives CASSPSLDRGGSSGNTIYF.